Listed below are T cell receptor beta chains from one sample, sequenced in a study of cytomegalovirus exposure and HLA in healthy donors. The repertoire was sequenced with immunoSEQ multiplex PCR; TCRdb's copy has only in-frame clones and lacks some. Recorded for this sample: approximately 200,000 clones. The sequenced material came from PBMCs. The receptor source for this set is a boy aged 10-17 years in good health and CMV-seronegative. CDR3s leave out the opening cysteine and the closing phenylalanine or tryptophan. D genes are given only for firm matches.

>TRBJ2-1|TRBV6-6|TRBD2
ASSHSSGGAYNEQF
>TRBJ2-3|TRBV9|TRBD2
ASSVGAGGTDTQY
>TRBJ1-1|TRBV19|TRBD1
ASSIKRRPGTERLNTEAF
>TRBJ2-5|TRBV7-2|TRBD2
ASSLAGAGVQETQY
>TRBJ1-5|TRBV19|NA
ASSIISTVSQVQPQH
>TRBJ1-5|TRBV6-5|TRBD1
ASRLDRGTNQPQH
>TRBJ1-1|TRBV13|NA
ASSLDPVNTEAF
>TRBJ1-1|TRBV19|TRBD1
ASSIGAGGREAF
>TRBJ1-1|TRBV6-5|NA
ASSNRENTEAF
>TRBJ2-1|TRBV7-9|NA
ASSSTTGLQGNEQF
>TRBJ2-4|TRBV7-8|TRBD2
ASSPPGGGAKNIQY
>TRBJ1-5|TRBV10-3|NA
AISESTRNNQPQH
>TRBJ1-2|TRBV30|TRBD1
AWSVHGQGTYGYT
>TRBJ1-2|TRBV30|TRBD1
AGLMGQGPYGYT
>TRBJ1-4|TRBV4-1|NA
ASSQVPGAHLNEKLF
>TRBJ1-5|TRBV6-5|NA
ASRTDGYSNQPQH
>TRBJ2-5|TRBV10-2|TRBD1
ASSDWTGPSETQY
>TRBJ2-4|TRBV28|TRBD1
ASSASLPGQLIAKNIQY
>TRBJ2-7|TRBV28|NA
ASSTKRTAYEQY
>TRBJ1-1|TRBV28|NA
ASSLSRGVAF
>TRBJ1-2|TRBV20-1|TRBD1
SARGDRLYT
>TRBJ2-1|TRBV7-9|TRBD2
ASSGRTSNEQF
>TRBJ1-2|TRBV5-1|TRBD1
ASSPTGGIYGYT
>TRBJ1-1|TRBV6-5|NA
ASSAWAMNTEAF
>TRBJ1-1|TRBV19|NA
ASQREMNTEAF
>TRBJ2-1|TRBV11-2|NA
ASGSLSYNEQF
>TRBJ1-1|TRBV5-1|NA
ASSLAGVATEAF
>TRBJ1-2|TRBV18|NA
ASSPGTLLANYGYT
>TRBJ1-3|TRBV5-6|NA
ASSPEYSGNTIY
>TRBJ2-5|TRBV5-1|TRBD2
ASSSRSGGETQY
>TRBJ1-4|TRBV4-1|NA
ASSQVLNEKLF
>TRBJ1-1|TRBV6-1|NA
ASSDFLVRNTEAF
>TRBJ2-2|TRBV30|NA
AWSDSNTGELF
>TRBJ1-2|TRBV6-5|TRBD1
ASSRQGFDGYT
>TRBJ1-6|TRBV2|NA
AGSKAPGGSAALH
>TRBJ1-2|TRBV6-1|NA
ASSEQEVYGYT
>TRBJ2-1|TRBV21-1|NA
ASSKEGMPYNEQF
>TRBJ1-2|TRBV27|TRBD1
ASSLSPQGVRSGYT
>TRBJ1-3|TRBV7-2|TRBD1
ASSFRQGGNTIY
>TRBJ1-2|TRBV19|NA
ASNRDIEGYT